These 5 T cell receptor beta chains came from one sample sequenced in a study of T cells in Graves' hyperthyroidism and ophthalmopathy. Amplification of TCR beta CDR3 regions was performed using RNA transcripts as template. A first-round RT-PCR of the TCR CDR3 used the HTBI primer set. MiXCR was run by TCRdb on the multiplex PCR reads, yielding one entry per CDR3 protein. This sample has about 380,000 distinct CDR3 sequences, with approximately 17% found just once. Sequenced material: blood. These TCRs come from a man younger than 35 with Graves' ophthalmopathy.

This clonotype was counted at least ten times. V usage is TRBV6-5 and J usage is TRBJ1-1; D remains unclear. The V end lost 0 bases, the J end lost 5 bases, and 13 bases lay between the germline ends. This CDR3 has 15 amino acids. Germline CDR1 and CDR2: MNHEY and SVGAGI. The CDR3 protein is CASSYSLGLGTEAFF. The CDR3 nucleotides read TGTGCCAGCAGTTACTCGCTAGGGCTGGGGACTGAAGCTTTCTTT.

This chain's CDR3 is CASSYLAGWETQYF. The DNA for the CDR3 is TGTGCCAGCAGTTACCTTGCGGGATGGGAGACCCAGTACTTC. This chain connects TRBV6-2 or TRBV6-3 to TRBJ2-5, with D maybe TRBD2 (6 bases). Looked up from germline, CDR1 is MNHEY and CDR2 is SVGEGT. Trimming pared 2 bases from V and 5 bases from J, leaving 12 bases between. This CDR3 has 14 amino acids.

This clonotype was found a few times. The chain employs TRBV7-2 and TRBJ2-7, with 7 bases fitting TRBD1. Germline V gives CDR1 SGHTA, CDR2 FQGNSA. The CDR3 is 13 residues long. Losses at the gene ends were 3 bases for V and 4 bases for J; bases not matched to a gene: 3. The CDR3 sequence is CASSFNRGYEQYF. CDR3 nucleotides: TGTGCCAGCAGCTTCAACAGGGGATACGAGCAGTACTTC.

At least ten counts were recorded for this clonotype. V usage is TRBV6-5 and J usage is TRBJ2-7; the D gene is possibly TRBD2 (6 bases). CDR1 MNHEY and CDR2 SVGAGI come from the germline V gene. V was shortened by 2 bases and J by 2 bases, with 13 bases between the two germline ends. CDR3 length: 15 amino acids. The CDR3 sequence is CASSYGGTGTYEQYF. As DNA, the CDR3 is TGTGCCAGCAGTTACGGAGGGACGGGGACCTACGAGCAGTACTTC.

This clonotype was observed many times. The chain employs TRBV20-1 and TRBJ1-1, with 8 bases identical to TRBD1. Germline values: CDR1 DFQATT, CDR2 SNEGSKA (reference sequence). Trimming took 1 base from V and 10 from J; bases not matched to a gene: 8. The CDR3 length is 13 residues. The CDR3 region is CSARAQAGTGAFF. CDR3 nucleotides: TGCAGTGCTAGAGCTCAGGCCGGGACAGGAGCTTTCTTT.